The 9 T cell receptor beta chains below all came from one sample that was sequenced in a study of radiotherapy plus CTLA-4 blockade in lung cancer. Method: immunoSEQ multiplex PCR; TCRdb's copy keeps in-frame clones and lacks some. The sample has approximately 82,000 clones; under 85% are singletons. The sample was peripheral blood, taken from a patient treated with radiotherapy plus ipilimumab. The source of these receptors is a human donor with non-small cell lung cancer that progressed on radiotherapy plus ipilimumab.

This rearrangement joins TRBV7-2 to TRBJ2-5; 7 bases match TRBD1. The CDR3 runs 13 residues. Per germline, CDR1 SGHTA and CDR2 FQGNSA. Losses at the gene ends were 7 bases for V and 5 bases for J; bases not matched to a gene: 7. The CDR3 reads CASTGQARETQYF. The CDR3 coding sequence is TGTGCCAGCACCGGACAGGCTAGGGAGACCCAGTACTTC. Filled out from reference TRBV7-2 and TRBJ2-5, the complete variable domain reads GAGVSQSPSNKVTEKGKDVELRCDPISGHTALYWYRQSLGQGLEFLIYFQGNSAPDKSGLPSDRFSAERTGGSVSTLTIQRTQQEDSAVYLCASTGQARETQYFGPGTRLLVL.

The chain employs TRBV7-2 and TRBJ2-7; TRBD1 might be the D (6 bases). The germline V gene has CDR1 SGHTA and CDR2 FQGNSA. The CDR3 spans 15 residues. V lost 2 bases to trimming and J lost 4 bases, with 15 bases between them. CDR3 bases: TGTGCCAGCAGCTTATTGTCCCAGGGGTGGTACGAGCAGTACTTC. Encoded protein: CASSLLSQGWYEQYF. Together with reference TRBV7-2 and TRBJ2-7, the CDR3 gives the full variable domain: GAGVSQSPSNKVTEKGKDVELRCDPISGHTALYWYRQSLGQGLEFLIYFQGNSAPDKSGLPSDRFSAERTGGSVSTLTIQRTQQEDSAVYLCASSLLSQGWYEQYFGPGTRLTVT.

The chain is built from TRBV4-2 and TRBJ1-1; 7 bases fit TRBD1. CDR3 size: 14 residues. V was clipped by 0 bases and J by 7 bases; unmatched bases: 5. The V gene's germline CDR1 is LGHNA and CDR2 YNFKEQ. This CDR3 reads CASSQDRGTVEAFF. The CDR3 nucleotides read TGTGCCAGCAGCCAAGATCGTGGGACAGTTGAAGCTTTCTTT.

The chain couples TRBV7-9 to TRBJ2-7, with a tentative D call TRBD1 (6 bases). Between the trimmed V and J ends, which lost 3 bases and 5 bases, there was a span of 11 bases. The CDR3 contains 13 residues. Germline CDR1 is SEHNR and CDR2 is FQNEAQ (reference sequence). The CDR3 sequence: CASSFFPGDEQYF. The CDR3 DNA follows: TGTGCCAGCAGCTTTTTCCCAGGGGACGAGCAGTACTTC.

This chain links TRBV9 with TRBJ2-1, with D possibly TRBD2 on 6 matching bases. From germline, CDR1 is SGDLS and CDR2 YYNGEE. The CDR3 covers 15 residues. V lost 4 bases, J lost 2 bases, and 13 bases lay in between. The CDR3 DNA is TGTGCCAGCAGCCCAGTGGAGGGAACCTACAATGAGCAGTTCTTC. It specifies CASSPVEGTYNEQFF. Complete variable domain (other parts from reference TRBV9 and TRBJ2-1): DSGVTQTPKHLITATGQRVTLRCSPRSGDLSVYWYQQSLDQGLQFLIQYYNGEERAKGNILERFSAQQFPDLHSELNLSSLELGDSALYFCASSPVEGTYNEQFFGPGTRLTVL.

This clone has a handful of counts. Other nucleotide sequences from this sample produce the same CDR3. This CDR3 reads CASSVGVSTEAFF. Written as DNA, the CDR3 is TGTGCCAGCAGCGTGGGGGTCTCGACTGAAGCTTTCTTT. The chain combines TRBV9 with TRBJ1-1; D is possibly TRBD1 (5 bases). The CDR3 is 13 amino acids. CDR1 is SGDLS, CDR2 YYNGEE, per germline. V gave up 2 bases and J gave up 5 bases, with 10 bases separating them.

The chain joins TRBV5-1 to TRBJ1-1, with D uncertain. The CDR3 is 11 residues long. Germline CDR1 is SGHRS and CDR2 is YFSETQ. V dropped 5 bases and J dropped 0 bases, with 2 bases sitting between them. The CDR3 DNA is TGCGCCAGCAGTATGAACACTGAAGCTTTCTTT. Protein product: CASSMNTEAFF. Drawing the rest from reference TRBV5-1 and TRBJ1-1, the complete variable domain is KAGVTQTPRYLIKTRGQQVTLSCSPISGHRSVSWYQQTPGQGLQFLFEYFSETQRNKGNFPGRFSGRQFSNSRSEMNVSTLELGDSALYLCASSMNTEAFFGQGTRLTVV.

The V and J genes are TRBV18 and TRBJ1-1; no firm D call. The CDR3 has 13 residues. In germline, CDR1 is KGHSH, CDR2 LQKENI. Trimming shortened V by 3 bases and J by 10 bases, and 15 bases separated the two germline ends. In DNA form, the CDR3 reads TGTGCCAGCTCACCCAGACTCGGAGAGAGAGCTTTCTTT. It encodes CASSPRLGERAFF. The whole variable domain, filled in from reference TRBV18 and TRBJ1-1, reads NAGVMQNPRHLVRRRGQEARLRCSPMKGHSHVYWYRQLPEEGLKFMVYLQKENIIDESGMPKERFSAEFPKEGPSILRIQQVVRGDSAAYFCASSPRLGERAFFGQGTRLTVV.

V and J are TRBV9 and TRBJ2-1, with D maybe TRBD2 (6 bases). Trimming took 0 bases from V and 1 from J, leaving 8 bases between them. This CDR3 is built from 15 residues. Germline V gene data show CDR1 as SGDLS and CDR2 as YYNGEE. The chain's CDR3 is CASSVGDSSYNEQFF. The CDR3, as DNA: TGTGCCAGCAGCGTAGGGGACTCGTCCTACAATGAGCAGTTCTTC.